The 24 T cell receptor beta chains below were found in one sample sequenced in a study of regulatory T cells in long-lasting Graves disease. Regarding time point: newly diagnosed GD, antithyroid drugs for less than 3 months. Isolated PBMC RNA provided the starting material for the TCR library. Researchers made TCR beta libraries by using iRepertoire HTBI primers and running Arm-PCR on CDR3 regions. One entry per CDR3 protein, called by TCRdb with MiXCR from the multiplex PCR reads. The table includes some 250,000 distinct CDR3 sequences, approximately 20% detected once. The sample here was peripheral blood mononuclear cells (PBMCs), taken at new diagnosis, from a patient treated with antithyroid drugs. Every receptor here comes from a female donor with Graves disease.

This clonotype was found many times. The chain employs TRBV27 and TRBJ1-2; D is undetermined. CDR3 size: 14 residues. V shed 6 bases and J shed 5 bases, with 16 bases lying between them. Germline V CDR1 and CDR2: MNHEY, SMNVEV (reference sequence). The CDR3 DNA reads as TGTGCCAGCAGCACCTCGATTGGGGATTATGGCTACACCTTC. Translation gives CASSTSIGDYGYTF.

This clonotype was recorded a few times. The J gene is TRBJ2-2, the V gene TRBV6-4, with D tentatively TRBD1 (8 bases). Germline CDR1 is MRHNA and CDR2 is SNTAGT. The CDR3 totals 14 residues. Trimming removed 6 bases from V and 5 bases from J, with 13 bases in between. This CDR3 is CASSGQGGTGELFF. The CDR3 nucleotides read TGTGCCAGCAGCGGACAGGGAGGGACCGGGGAGCTGTTTTTT.

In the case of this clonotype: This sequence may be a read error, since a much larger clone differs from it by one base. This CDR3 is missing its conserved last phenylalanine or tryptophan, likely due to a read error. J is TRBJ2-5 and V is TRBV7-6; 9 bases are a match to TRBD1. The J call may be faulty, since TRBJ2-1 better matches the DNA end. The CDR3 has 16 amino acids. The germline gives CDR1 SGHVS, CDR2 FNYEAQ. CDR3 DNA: TGTGCCAGCAGCCCCCGACGGGGACAGGGTAGAGATGAGCAGTTCCTC. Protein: CASSPRRGQGRDEQFL.

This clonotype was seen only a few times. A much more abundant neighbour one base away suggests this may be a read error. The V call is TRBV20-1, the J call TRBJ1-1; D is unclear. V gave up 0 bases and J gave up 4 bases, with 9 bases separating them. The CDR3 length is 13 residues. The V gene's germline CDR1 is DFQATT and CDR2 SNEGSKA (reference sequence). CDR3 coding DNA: TGCAGTGCTAGAGATGCCGAGGGCACTGAAGCTTTCTTT. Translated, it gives CSARDAEGTEAFF.

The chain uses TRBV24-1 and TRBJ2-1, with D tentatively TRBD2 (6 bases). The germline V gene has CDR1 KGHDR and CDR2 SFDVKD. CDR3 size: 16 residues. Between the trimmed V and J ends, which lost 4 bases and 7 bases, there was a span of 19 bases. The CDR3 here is CATSEGGVADLNEQFF. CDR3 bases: TGTGCCACCAGTGAAGGAGGGGTAGCGGACCTTAATGAGCAGTTCTTC.

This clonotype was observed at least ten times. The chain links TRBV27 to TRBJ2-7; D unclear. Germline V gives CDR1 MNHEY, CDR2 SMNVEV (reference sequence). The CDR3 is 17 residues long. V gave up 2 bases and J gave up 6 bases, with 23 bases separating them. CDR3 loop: CASSLLPRGEDVVEQYF. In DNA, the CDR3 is TGTGCCAGCAGTTTACTCCCCAGAGGCGAGGACGTGGTCGAGCAGTACTTC.

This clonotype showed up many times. The CDR3 here is CASSRGTGNEKLFF. CDR3 in DNA: TGTGCCAGCAGCCGCGGGACAGGCAATGAAAAACTGTTTTTT. V and J are TRBV3-1 and TRBJ1-4; 8 nucleotides line up with TRBD1. The V gene end was trimmed by 4 bases and the J gene end by 5 bases; junction bases not matched to a gene: 3. There are 14 residues in the CDR3. CDR1 is LGHDT, CDR2 YNNKEL, per germline (reference sequence).

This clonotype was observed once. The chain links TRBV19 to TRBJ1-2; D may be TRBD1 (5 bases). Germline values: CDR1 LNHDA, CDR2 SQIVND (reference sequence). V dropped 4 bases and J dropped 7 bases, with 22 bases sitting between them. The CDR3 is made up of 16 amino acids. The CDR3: CASSTLPLTAHRGYTF. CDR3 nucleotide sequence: TGTGCCAGTAGTACTCTTCCTTTGACAGCTCACCGTGGCTACACCTTC.

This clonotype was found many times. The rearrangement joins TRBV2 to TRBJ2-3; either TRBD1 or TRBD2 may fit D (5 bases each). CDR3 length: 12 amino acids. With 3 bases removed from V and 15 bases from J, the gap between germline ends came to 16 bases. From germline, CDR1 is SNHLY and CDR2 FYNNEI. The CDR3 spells CASSEGRARLYF. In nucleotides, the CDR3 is TGTGCCAGCAGTGAGGGGCGGGCACGGCTTTATTTT.

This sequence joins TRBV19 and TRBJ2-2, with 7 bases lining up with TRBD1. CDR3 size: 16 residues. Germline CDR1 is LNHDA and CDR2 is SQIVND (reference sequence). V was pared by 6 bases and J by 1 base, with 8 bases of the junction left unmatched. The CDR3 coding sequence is TGTGCCAGTAGGGTTTATGGACAGGTGAACACCGGGGAGCTGTTTTTT. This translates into CASRVYGQVNTGELFF.

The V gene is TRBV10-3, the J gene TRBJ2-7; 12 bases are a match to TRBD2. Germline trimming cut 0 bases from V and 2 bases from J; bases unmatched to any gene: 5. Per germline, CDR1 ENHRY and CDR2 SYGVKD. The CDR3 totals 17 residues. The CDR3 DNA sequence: TGTGCCATCAGTGAGTCGGGACTAGCGGGCTTAACCTACGAGCAGTACTTC. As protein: CAISESGLAGLTYEQYF.

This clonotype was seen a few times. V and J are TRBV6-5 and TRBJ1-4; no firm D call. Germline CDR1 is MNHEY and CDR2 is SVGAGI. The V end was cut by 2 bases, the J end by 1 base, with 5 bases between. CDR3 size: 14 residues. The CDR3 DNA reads TGTGCCAGCAGTTACCGCGGAACTAATGAAAAACTGTTTTTT. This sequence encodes CASSYRGTNEKLFF.

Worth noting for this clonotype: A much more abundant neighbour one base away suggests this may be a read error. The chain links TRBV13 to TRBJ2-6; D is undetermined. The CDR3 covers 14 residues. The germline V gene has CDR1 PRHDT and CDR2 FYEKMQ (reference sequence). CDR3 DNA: TGTGTCAGCAGCCGCCCAGCTGGGGCCAACGTCCTGACTTTC. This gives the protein CVSSRPAGANVLTF.

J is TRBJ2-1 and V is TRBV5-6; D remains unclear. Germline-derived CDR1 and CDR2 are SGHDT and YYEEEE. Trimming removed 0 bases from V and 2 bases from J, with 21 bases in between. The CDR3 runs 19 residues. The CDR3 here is CASSLGRRNLPPPYNEQFF. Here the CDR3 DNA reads TGTGCCAGCAGCTTGGGTCGTAGAAACCTTCCCCCCCCCTACAATGAGCAGTTCTTC.

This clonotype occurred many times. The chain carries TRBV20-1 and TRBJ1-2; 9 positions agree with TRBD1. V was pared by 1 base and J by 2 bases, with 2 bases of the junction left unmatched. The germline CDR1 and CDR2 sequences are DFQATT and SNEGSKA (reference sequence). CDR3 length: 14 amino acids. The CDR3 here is CSARGTGENYGYTF. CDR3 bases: TGCAGTGCTAGAGGGACAGGGGAGAACTATGGCTACACCTTC.

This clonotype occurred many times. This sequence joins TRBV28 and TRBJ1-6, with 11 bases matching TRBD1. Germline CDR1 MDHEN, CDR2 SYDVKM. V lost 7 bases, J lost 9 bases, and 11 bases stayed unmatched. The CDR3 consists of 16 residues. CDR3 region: CASTPAPGTGGSPLHF. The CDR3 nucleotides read TGTGCCAGCACTCCCGCGCCAGGGACAGGGGGTTCACCCCTCCACTTT.

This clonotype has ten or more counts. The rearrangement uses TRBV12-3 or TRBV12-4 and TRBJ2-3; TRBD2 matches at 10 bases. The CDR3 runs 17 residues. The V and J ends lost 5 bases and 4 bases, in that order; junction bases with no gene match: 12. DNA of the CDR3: TGTGCCAGCAGTCCCCGTGCTTCTAGCGGGAGACCAGATACGCAGTATTTT. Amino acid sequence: CASSPRASSGRPDTQYF.

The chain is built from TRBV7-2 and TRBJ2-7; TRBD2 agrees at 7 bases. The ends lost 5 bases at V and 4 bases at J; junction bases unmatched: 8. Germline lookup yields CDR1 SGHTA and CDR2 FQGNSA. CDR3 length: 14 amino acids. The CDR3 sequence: CASSPGGSGYEQYF. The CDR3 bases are TGTGCCAGCAGCCCGGGGGGTTCGGGGTACGAGCAGTACTTC. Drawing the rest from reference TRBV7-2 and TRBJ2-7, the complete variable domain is GAGVSQSPSNKVTEKGKDVELRCDPISGHTALYWYRQSLGQGLEFLIYFQGNSAPDKSGLPSDRFSAERTGGSVSTLTIQRTQQEDSAVYLCASSPGGSGYEQYFGPGTRLTVT.

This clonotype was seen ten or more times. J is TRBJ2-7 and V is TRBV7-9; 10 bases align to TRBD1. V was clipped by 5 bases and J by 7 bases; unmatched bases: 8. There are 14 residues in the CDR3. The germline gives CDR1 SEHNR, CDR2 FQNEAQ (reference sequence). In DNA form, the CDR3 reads TGTGCCAGCAGCCTAGGACAGGGGGTTGTTGAGCAGTACTTC. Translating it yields CASSLGQGVVEQYF.

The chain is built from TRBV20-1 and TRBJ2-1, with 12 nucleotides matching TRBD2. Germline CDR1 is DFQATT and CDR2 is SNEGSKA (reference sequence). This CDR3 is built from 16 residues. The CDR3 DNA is TGCAGCGCACAGGGTTCTAGCGGGAGGGCCAGGAATGAGCAGTTCTTC. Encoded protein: CSAQGSSGRARNEQFF.

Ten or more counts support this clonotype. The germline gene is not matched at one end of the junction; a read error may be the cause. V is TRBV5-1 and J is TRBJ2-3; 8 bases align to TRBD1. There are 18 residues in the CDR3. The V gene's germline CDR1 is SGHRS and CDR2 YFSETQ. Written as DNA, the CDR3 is TGTGCCAGCAGCTTGGAGGGGCCGGGACAGGAAGCCACAGATACGCAGTATTTT. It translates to CASSLEGPGQEATDTQYF.

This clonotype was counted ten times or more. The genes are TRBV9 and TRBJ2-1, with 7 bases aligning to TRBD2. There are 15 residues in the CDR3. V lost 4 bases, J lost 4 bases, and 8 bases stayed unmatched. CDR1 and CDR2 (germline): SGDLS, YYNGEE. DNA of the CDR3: TGTGCCAGCAGCCCCCGACTAGCCTCATACAATGAGCAGTTCTTC. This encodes CASSPRLASYNEQFF. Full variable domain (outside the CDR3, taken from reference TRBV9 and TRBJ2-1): DSGVTQTPKHLITATGQRVTLRCSPRSGDLSVYWYQQSLDQGLQFLIQYYNGEERAKGNILERFSAQQFPDLHSELNLSSLELGDSALYFCASSPRLASYNEQFFGPGTRLTVL.

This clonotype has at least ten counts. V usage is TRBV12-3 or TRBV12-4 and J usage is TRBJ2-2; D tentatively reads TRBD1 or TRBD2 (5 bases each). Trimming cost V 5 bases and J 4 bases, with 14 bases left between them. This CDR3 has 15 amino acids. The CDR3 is CASSPTGTPTGELFF. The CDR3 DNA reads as TGTGCCAGCAGTCCCACCGGGACCCCCACCGGGGAGCTGTTTTTT.

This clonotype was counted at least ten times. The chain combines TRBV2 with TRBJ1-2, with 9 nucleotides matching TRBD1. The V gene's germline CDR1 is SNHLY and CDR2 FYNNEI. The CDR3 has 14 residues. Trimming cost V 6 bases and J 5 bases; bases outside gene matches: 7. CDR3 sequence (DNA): TGTGCCAGCAGCCTACAGGGGGCGGAATATGGCTACACCTTC. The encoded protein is CASSLQGAEYGYTF.